The following is a TCR beta chain sequence with its context. The entry originates in a study of blood T cell repertoires in COVID-19. V shed 4 bases, J shed 5 bases, and the junction held 6 bases outside the gene matches. Germline values: CDR1 SGHDN, CDR2 FVKESK. This CDR3 has 15 amino acids. Source study methods: The authors estimated nucleated cell counts from reference gene primer amplification. Produced via immunoSEQ multiplex PCR; TCRdb's table is partial and in-frame only. The V and J calls and clone size come from that table; D and trimming were worked out from the DNA. The repertoire consists of approximately 110,000 clones, with more than 70% occurring once and the leading ten covering 6.5% to 10%.

The sample comprised peripheral blood. The chain carries TRBV14 and TRBJ2-5; 11 bases are shared with TRBD2. This TCR was recovered from a woman aged 70-85 years who had recovered from COVID-19. The CDR3 region is CASSLQLAGDETQYF. DNA of the CDR3: TGTGCCAGCAGCCTTCAACTAGCGGGGGATGAGACCCAGTACTTC.